The 28 T cell receptor beta chains reported below all come from one sample, sequenced in a study of technical replicates of blood from several donors. Profiling relied on immunoSEQ multiplex PCR, and the TCRdb table lists in-frame clones only, not all of them. The sample holds about 79,000 clones, 94% seen once. Sequenced material: T cells isolated from PBMCs. Receptor source: a human donor in good health.

CDR3 in DNA: TGTGCCTGGAGTGATGAAGGGGCGGTTTCACCCCTCCACTTT. Protein sequence: CAWSDEGAVSPLHF. V and J are TRBV30 and TRBJ1-6; TRBD1 might be the D (5 bases). V was pared by 1 base and J by 9 bases, with 13 bases between. The CDR3 has 14 residues. Germline-derived CDR1 and CDR2 are GTSNPN and SVGIG (reference sequence).

V usage is TRBV9 and J usage is TRBJ2-2, with TRBD2 matching 8 bases. After removal of 0 bases from V and 4 bases from J, the junction contained 5 bases not matched to a gene. The CDR3 runs to 16 residues. CDR1 and CDR2 from the germline V gene are SGDLS and YYNGEE. The CDR3 DNA is TGTGCCAGCAGCGTAGATCCGGGAGGGGCCACCGGGGAGCTGTTTTTT. This codes for CASSVDPGGATGELFF.

The V call is TRBV7-9, the J call TRBJ2-1; D unclear. This CDR3 has 15 residues. Trimming stripped 1 base from V and 7 bases from J, with 14 bases between. Germline CDR1 reads SEHNR; CDR2 reads FQNEAQ (reference sequence). DNA for the CDR3: TGTGCCAGCAGCTTAGTTCGCGGAATGGAAAATGAGCAGTTCTTC. Translated, it gives CASSLVRGMENEQFF. The whole variable domain, remainder taken from reference TRBV7-9 and TRBJ2-1, is DTGVSQNPRHKITKRGQNVTFRCDPISEHNRLYWYRQTLGQGPEFLTYFQNEAQLEKSRLLSDRFSAERPKGSFSTLEIQRTEQGDSAMYLCASSLVRGMENEQFFGPGTRLTVL.

The chain recombines TRBV6-6 with TRBJ2-7; 7 bases are a match to TRBD1. CDR1 is MNHNY and CDR2 is SVGAGI in the germline V gene (reference sequence). CDR3 size: 15 residues. The V segment lost 0 bases and the J segment 1 base; nucleotides outside the gene matches: 3. This CDR3 is CASSYSGGDSYEQYF. In DNA, the CDR3 is TGTGCCAGCAGTTACTCAGGGGGCGATTCCTACGAGCAGTACTTC.

The gene calls are TRBV7-8 and TRBJ1-5, with 9 bases identical to TRBD1. The J segment lost 5 bases and the V segment lost 5 bases, leaving 4 bases of the junction unmatched. CDR1 is SGHVS and CDR2 is FQNEAQ in the germline V gene. The CDR3 extends over 14 amino acids. CDR3 protein: CASSVTGGHQPQHF. The DNA of the CDR3 is TGTGCCAGCAGCGTTACAGGGGGCCATCAGCCCCAGCATTTT.

CDR3: CASSRTGGKYYNEQFF. DNA of the CDR3: TGTGCCAGCTCACGGACAGGGGGGAAGTACTACAATGAGCAGTTCTTC. V and J are TRBV18 and TRBJ2-1; 10 positions agree with TRBD1. Germline CDR1 and CDR2: KGHSH and LQKENI. This CDR3 is built from 16 residues. The J segment lost 3 bases and the V segment lost 4 bases, leaving 6 bases of the junction unmatched. The full variable domain, its missing parts supplied by reference TRBV18 and TRBJ2-1, is NAGVMQNPRHLVRRRGQEARLRCSPMKGHSHVYWYRQLPEEGLKFMVYLQKENIIDESGMPKERFSAEFPKEGPSILRIQQVVRGDSAAYFCASSRTGGKYYNEQFFGPGTRLTVL.

This chain connects TRBV2 to TRBJ1-1; 8 nucleotides match TRBD1. Germline loops: CDR1 SNHLY, CDR2 FYNNEI. The CDR3 runs 16 residues. Trimming took 3 bases from V and 2 from J; bases not matched to a gene: 8. The CDR3 nucleotides read TGTGCCAGCAGTGACCCCGGGACAGGAATAAACACTGAAGCTTTCTTT. Translation gives CASSDPGTGINTEAFF.

As regards this clone: At one boundary the junction diverges from the germline segment, which might be a read error. The gene calls are TRBV6-1 and TRBJ2-2; perhaps TRBD2 as D (5 bases). The CDR3 spans 11 residues. CDR1 is MNHNS and CDR2 is SASEGT in the germline V gene. CDR3 residues: CASSEALVRRF. For the CDR3, the DNA is TGTGCCAGCAGTGAAGCGCTTGTACGGAGGTTT.

V is TRBV19 and J is TRBJ2-3, with D unresolved. Germline values: CDR1 LNHDA, CDR2 SQIVND (reference sequence). Trimming stripped 4 bases from V and 1 base from J, with 3 bases between. The CDR3 sequence is 12 residues long. The CDR3 protein is CASSRRTDTQYF. Here the CDR3 DNA reads TGTGCCAGTAGTAGGCGCACAGATACGCAGTATTTT.

This clone has just one count. V and J are TRBV11-3 and TRBJ2-2; D not certain. In germline, CDR1 is SGHNT, CDR2 YENEEA. The V and J ends lost 2 bases and 3 bases respectively, with 7 bases between them. This CDR3 has 14 residues. CDR3 DNA: TGTGCCAGCAGCTTATCCCCAGACACCGGGGAGCTGTTTTTT. Protein product: CASSLSPDTGELFF.

The rearrangement joins TRBV7-9 to TRBJ2-7; D remains unclear. Per the germline V gene, CDR1 is SEHNR and CDR2 is FQNEAQ (reference sequence). The ends were cut back, 1 base at V and 8 bases at J, with 9 bases in the middle. This CDR3 contains 12 residues. CDR3 region: CASSLEVTKQYF. CDR3 nucleotides: TGTGCCAGCAGCTTAGAGGTTACTAAGCAGTACTTC.

This clone was seen once. J is TRBJ2-1 and V is TRBV7-2, with 7 bases matching TRBD2. Germline assignment: CDR1 SGHTA and CDR2 FQGNSA. The trim removed 1 base at V and 4 bases at J, leaving 7 bases unmatched. The CDR3 runs to 16 residues. The CDR3 DNA reads TGTGCCAGCAGCTTAGGGAGCGGGGAAGCTTACAATGAGCAGTTCTTC. It is translated as CASSLGSGEAYNEQFF.

The V and J genes are TRBV5-1 and TRBJ1-4, with 8 bases lining up with TRBD1. The CDR3 loop spans 14 amino acids. Germline V lookup: CDR1 SGHRS, CDR2 YFSETQ. V was clipped by 9 bases and J by 6 bases; unmatched bases: 10. The CDR3 DNA follows: TGCGCCACGTCAAAAACAGGGGGGGATGAAAAACTGTTTTTT. Translated: CATSKTGGDEKLFF.

The chain uses TRBV10-3 and TRBJ2-7; a possible D gene is TRBD2 (5 bases). This CDR3 contains 15 residues. Trimming shortened V by 0 bases and J by 0 bases, and 9 bases separated the two germline ends. Germline loops: CDR1 ENHRY, CDR2 SYGVKD. As DNA, the CDR3 is TGTGCCATCAGTGAGTCCACGGGGAGCTCCTACGAGCAGTACTTC. Amino acid sequence: CAISESTGSSYEQYF.

The chain employs TRBV7-9 and TRBJ2-3; 10 bases fit TRBD2. CDR3 length: 16 residues. The germline CDR1 and CDR2 sequences are SEHNR and FQNEAQ (reference sequence). V gave up 5 bases and J gave up 5 bases; unmatched junction bases: 10. CDR3 loop: CASSPTSSGGGDTQYF. DNA for the CDR3: TGTGCCAGCAGCCCCACTTCTAGCGGGGGAGGAGATACGCAGTATTTT.

The gene calls are TRBV14 and TRBJ1-1, with no clear D. Looked up from germline, CDR1 is SGHDN and CDR2 is FVKESK. The CDR3 has 11 amino acids. Trimming shortened V by 3 bases and J by 6 bases, and 5 bases separated the two germline ends. CDR3 DNA sequence: TGTGCCAGCAGCCATCTTTCTGAAGCTTTCTTT. Its protein product is CASSHLSEAFF.

This chain joins TRBV12-5 and TRBJ1-3, with 7 bases fitting TRBD1. With V trimmed by 2 bases and J by 0 bases, 4 bases remained unmatched. CDR1 LGHNT and CDR2 FRNRAP come from the germline V gene. This CDR3 has 16 residues. For the CDR3, the DNA is TGTGCTAGTGGTTTGAGGACAGGCAACTCTGGAAACACCATATATTTT. This encodes CASGLRTGNSGNTIYF.

The chain carries TRBV28 and TRBJ2-5; 8 bases are shared with TRBD2. The CDR3 runs to 18 residues. J was trimmed by 1 base and V by 1 base; bases with no gene match: 11. CDR1 and CDR2 (germline): MDHEN, SYDVKM. CDR3 sequence (DNA): TGTGCCAGCAGTTTATTCCGGACTAGCTCTGGCCCCCAAGAGACCCAGTACTTC. Amino acids: CASSLFRTSSGPQETQYF.

This clone was observed once. The chain joins TRBV14 to TRBJ1-4; a possible D gene is TRBD1 (5 bases). CDR1 SGHDN and CDR2 FVKESK come from the germline V gene. Trimming removed 3 bases from V and 3 bases from J, with 11 bases in between. CDR3 length: 15 residues. DNA of the CDR3: TGTGCCAGCAGCCATATGTCCAGGGCTAATGAAAAACTGTTTTTT. This translates into CASSHMSRANEKLFF.

The gene calls are TRBV2 and TRBJ1-5; maybe TRBD1 (5 bases). The CDR3 has 12 residues. V lost 11 bases, J lost 3 bases, and 11 bases lay in between. CDR1 SNHLY and CDR2 FYNNEI come from the germline V gene. CDR3 in DNA: TGTGCCGGCCATGGGGCCAATCAGCCCCAGCATTTT. This gives the protein CAGHGANQPQHF.

The chain carries TRBV2 and TRBJ2-1; the match to TRBD2 covers 11 bases. From germline, CDR1 is SNHLY and CDR2 FYNNEI. CDR3 length: 15 residues. Unmatched junction bases numbered 5, after V lost 3 bases and J lost 7 bases. The CDR3 sequence: CASSDLAGGFNEQFF. CDR3 sequence (DNA): TGTGCCAGCAGTGATCTAGCGGGAGGTTTTAATGAGCAGTTCTTC.

In this sample, this clone turned up once. The CDR3 bases are TGTGCCAGTAGTGGGGGGACTAGCGGGAGCAACGAGCAGTACTTC. Its protein is CASSGGTSGSNEQYF. The chain uses TRBV19 and TRBJ2-7; 14 nucleotides agree with TRBD2. Per the germline V gene, CDR1 is LNHDA and CDR2 is SQIVND (reference sequence). V lost 5 bases, J lost 5 bases, and 5 bases stayed unmatched. The CDR3 is made up of 15 amino acids.

The V and J genes are TRBV4-1 and TRBJ2-3; TRBD2 matches at 9 bases. Germline loops: CDR1 MGHRA, CDR2 YSYEKL. CDR3 length: 16 residues. Trimming cost V 0 bases and J 5 bases; bases outside gene matches: 6. CDR3 nucleotide sequence: TGCGCCAGCAGCCAAGATCGGCGGGGGGGCCGAGATACGCAGTATTTT. Translating gives CASSQDRRGGRDTQYF.

The chain employs TRBV15 and TRBJ2-1; D gene unclear. Germline V CDR1 and CDR2: LNHNV, YYDKDF (reference sequence). V dropped 0 bases and J dropped 0 bases, with 12 bases sitting between them. There are 17 residues in the CDR3. The CDR3 sequence: CATSRDSATSSYNEQFF. CDR3 nucleotide sequence: TGTGCCACCAGCAGAGATTCGGCGACAAGCTCCTACAATGAGCAGTTCTTC.

The CDR3 nucleotides read TGCGCCAGCAGTGAGACTAGGCAAACAGCCTCCTTCTTC. Its protein product is CASSETRQTASFF. The rearrangement links TRBV10-1 to TRBJ2-1; D perhaps matches TRBD2 (5 bases). The V end was cut by 2 bases, the J end by 16 bases, with 18 bases between. CDR3 length: 13 amino acids. Per the germline V gene, CDR1 is WNHNN and CDR2 is SYGVQD (reference sequence).

The rearrangement links TRBV18 to TRBJ2-3, with TRBD1 as a possible D gene (6 bases). The CDR3 runs to 15 residues. Germline V gene lookup returns CDR1 KGHSH and CDR2 LQKENI. The V and J ends lost 3 bases and 0 bases respectively, with 10 bases between them. The CDR3 protein is CASSPTGPSTDTQYF. Here the CDR3 DNA reads TGTGCCAGCTCACCTACAGGGCCAAGCACAGATACGCAGTATTTT.

The rearrangement links TRBV15 to TRBJ2-5; 7 positions match TRBD1. V lost 4 bases, J lost 2 bases, and 4 bases stayed unmatched. Germline lookup yields CDR1 LNHNV and CDR2 YYDKDF (reference sequence). This CDR3 region has 14 residues. The CDR3 is CATSKGTEQETQYF. Written as DNA, the CDR3 is TGTGCCACCAGCAAAGGGACAGAGCAAGAGACCCAGTACTTC.

The chain recombines TRBV2 with TRBJ2-6, with 7 bases aligning to TRBD1. Germline CDR1 reads SNHLY; CDR2 reads FYNNEI. V shed 8 bases, J shed 1 base, and the junction held 2 bases outside the gene matches. The CDR3 length is 14 residues. The CDR3 here is CASLTGSGANVLTF. The CDR3 DNA is TGTGCCAGCCTGACAGGGTCTGGGGCCAACGTCCTGACTTTC.